These T cell receptor beta chains were read from a single sample in a study of regulatory T cells in long-lasting Graves disease. TCRdb reprocessed the multiplex PCR reads via MiXCR and lists one record per CDR3 protein. The data contain under 500,000 distinct CDR3 sequences, roughly 15% of them singletons. The sample was also linked to a second study, of T cells in Graves' hyperthyroidism and ophthalmopathy.

The sequenced sample was peripheral blood mononuclear cells (PBMCs), obtained at new diagnosis, from a patient treated with antithyroid drugs. The receptor source for this set is a woman between 25 and 40 years old with Graves disease. Both conserved end residues are trimmed from each CDR3. Fields, in order: clone size, V gene, J gene, CDR3 protein. Rows may omit the clone size; those that give it use once, few, many or a size class.

>few|TRBV12-3/TRBV12-4|TRBJ1-5
ASMFGNNQPQH
>.|TRBV4-3|TRBJ1-2
ASSQGIGASYGYT
>many|TRBV11-2|TRBJ2-1
ASSLRGPNEQF
>.|TRBV11-2|TRBJ2-1
ASLGGPWYNEQF
>many|TRBV11-2|TRBJ2-5
ASSLGSWETQY
>few|TRBV29-1|TRBJ1-2
SVEDLDREHGYT
>many|TRBV2|TRBJ1-5
ASSELGGGGNQPQH
>many|TRBV5-1|TRBJ2-7
ASSLAGLSEQY
>many|TRBV29-1|TRBJ2-1
SAQHAWNNEQF
>many|TRBV7-9|TRBJ2-1
ASSLVVRDEQF
>.|TRBV6-2/TRBV6-3|TRBJ1-4
ASSYSWRTNEKLF
>many|TRBV6-5|TRBJ2-7
ASSYSVTRATITREQY
>many|TRBV11-3|TRBJ2-3
ASSLGQGLTDTQY
>many|TRBV20-1|TRBJ2-3
SANGESSTDTQY
>few|TRBV7-9|TRBJ1-4
ASSLEVGGANEKLF
>.|TRBV20-1|TRBJ2-1
SARDPGGGEQS
>many|TRBV3-1|TRBJ2-1
ASSPHLGGRPYNEQF
>many|TRBV7-2|TRBJ2-5
ASSPMGSGETQY
>many|TRBV10-3|TRBJ2-7
AISELAGGSSYEQY
>many|TRBV11-1|TRBJ2-1
ASSLRGISSYNEQF
>.|TRBV7-8|TRBJ2-1
ASSLEGLAGGNEQF
>.|TRBV19|TRBJ2-7
ASSIGEAYEQY
>many|TRBV6-1|TRBJ2-7
ASRTGTGDYEQY
>few|TRBV5-1|TRBJ2-7
ASSTGQGRDEQY
>.|TRBV28|TRBJ2-1
ASIGGLYNEQF
>many|TRBV11-2|TRBJ2-4
ASSPGGGRGKNIQY
>many|TRBV30|TRBJ2-2
AWATEQDLGSTGELF
>many|TRBV15|TRBJ2-3
ATSRRGADTQY
>many|TRBV28|TRBJ2-5
ASHRGEGIPGQETQY
>many|TRBV30|TRBJ2-5
ASTGDNQETQY
>many|TRBV20-1|TRBJ1-2
SARDPRNYGYT
>.|TRBV19|TRBJ1-1
ASSKRGRAALGSTEAF
>few|TRBV19|TRBJ1-2
ASSTTFPRQGADGYT
>.|TRBV7-9|TRBJ2-6
ASTQEGAGANVLT
>many|TRBV28|TRBJ2-1
ASSTNDRHEQF
>few|TRBV7-8|TRBJ2-2
ASSQIRGRRNTGELF
>many|TRBV5-1|TRBJ2-7
ASRTGTAYEQY
>few|TRBV6-2/TRBV6-3|.
ATRRPSSYNEQF
>many|TRBV6-5|TRBJ2-7
ASSYRVPSYEQY
>few|TRBV4-1|TRBJ1-2
ASSQGELNYGYT
>many|TRBV29-1|TRBJ1-2
SVELSGGSGYT
>many|TRBV11-2|TRBJ2-1
ASSLVNSDLQF
>many|TRBV7-3|TRBJ2-1
ASSRSDGLDEQF
>few|TRBV4-3|TRBJ2-6
ASTQWVRSSGANVLT
>few|TRBV28|TRBJ1-4
ASSLDEKLF
>.|TRBV14|TRBJ2-7
ASSQGVPYEQY
>many|TRBV28|TRBJ1-5
ASRELGGNSNQPQH
>many|TRBV11-2|TRBJ2-3
ASSLDVGTDTQY
>many|TRBV7-2|TRBJ2-3
ASRGGLGNTDTQY
>many|TRBV27|TRBJ2-7
ASRKRERYEQY
>.|TRBV28|TRBJ2-1
ASRAFGDYQF
>many|TRBV18|TRBJ1-1
ASSLGTEILNGF
>many|TRBV20-1|TRBJ2-1
SALAGSSYNEQF
>many|TRBV30|TRBJ1-5
AWSGEGNQPQH
>few|TRBV6-2/TRBV6-3|TRBJ1-5
ASRALGNQPQH
>many|TRBV24-1|TRBJ2-1
ATSENSGEQF
>.|TRBV28|TRBJ2-7
ASTQPAGGPGEQY